This T cell receptor beta chain comes out of a study of T cells in Graves' hyperthyroidism and ophthalmopathy. This clonotype was counted many times. Amplified regions were TCR beta CDR3 sequences from RNA transcripts. TCR CDR3 underwent first-round RT-PCR with the HTBI primer set. From the multiplex PCR reads, TCRdb called clonotypes with MiXCR, one entry per CDR3 protein. The sample has about 350,000 distinct CDR3 sequences, 15% to 20% seen once. With 5 bases removed from V and 3 bases from J, the gap between germline ends came to 11 bases. There are 13 residues in the CDR3. CDR1 is SEHNR, CDR2 FQNEAQ, per germline (reference sequence).

J is TRBJ2-7 and V is TRBV7-9; D uncertain. The TCR sequence derives from a woman in her 40s with Graves' ophthalmopathy. Sequenced input: blood. CDR3 protein: CASSRTTGYEQYF. CDR3 in DNA: TGTGCCAGCAGCCGGACGACGGGCTACGAGCAGTACTTC.